What follows are 20 T cell receptor beta chains derived from one specimen sequenced in a study of shared T cell receptors in the human thymus. Data came from immunoSEQ multiplex PCR; TCRdb stores just in-frame clones and leaves some out. The sample records more than 550,000 clones, 80% to 90% being singletons. In addition, the sample was reused for a study of human thymus T cells.

The sequencing input was thymocytes. All receptors derive from a boy in the first two years of life with a congenital heart defect.

The CDR3 DNA is TGTGCCAGCAGTGGGGACAGGGAGGATCGCAGAGGTCAGCCCCAGCATTTT. It encodes CASSGDREDRRGQPQHF. The gene calls are TRBV6-1 and TRBJ1-5; 9 bases align to TRBD1. Germline trimming cut 4 bases from V and 6 bases from J; bases unmatched to any gene: 13. Germline CDR1 MNHNS, CDR2 SASEGT. CDR3 size: 17 residues.

The chain joins TRBV5-3 to TRBJ1-6; 8 nucleotides match TRBD1. TRBV5-3 is annotated as an ORF whose role is uncertain. This CDR3 region has 16 residues. V was clipped by 4 bases and J by 6 bases; unmatched bases: 9. CDR3 loop: CARSVFVGQVNSPLHF. The DNA of the CDR3 is TGTGCCAGAAGCGTATTCGTGGGACAGGTTAATTCACCCCTCCACTTT.

The table lists this clone with a count of one. The V call is TRBV5-6, the J call TRBJ2-7; D perhaps matches TRBD2 (6 bases). The ends were cut back, 4 bases at V and 2 bases at J, with 16 bases in the middle. The CDR3 length is 15 residues. Germline V lookup: CDR1 SGHDT, CDR2 YYEEEE. CDR3 loop: CASSRMGLRPYEQYF. The CDR3 DNA sequence: TGTGCCAGCAGCCGCATGGGACTCCGCCCCTACGAGCAGTACTTC.

V is TRBV28 and J is TRBJ2-3, with unresolved D. Germline CDR1 MDHEN, CDR2 SYDVKM. This CDR3 is built from 12 residues. Trimming shortened V by 5 bases and J by 9 bases, and 12 bases separated the two germline ends. CDR3 amino acids: CASSILLDTQYF. CDR3 in DNA: TGTGCCAGCAGTATACTACTCGACACGCAGTATTTT.

V and J are TRBV7-9 and TRBJ2-5; 7 bases align to TRBD1. The CDR3 runs to 14 residues. J was trimmed by 5 bases and V by 7 bases; bases with no gene match: 10. Germline CDR1 is SEHNR and CDR2 is FQNEAQ (reference sequence). The CDR3 DNA sequence: TGTGCCAGCAAACTGACAGGGCAAAGGGAGACCCAGTACTTC. The encoded protein is CASKLTGQRETQYF.

V and J are TRBV7-2 and TRBJ2-2; 16 positions match TRBD2. The junction had 6 bases not matched to a gene; V was cut back by 3 bases and J by 2 bases. This CDR3 spans 19 amino acids. Germline values: CDR1 SGHTA, CDR2 FQGNSA. CDR3 coding DNA: TGTGCCAGCAGCTTTGGGACTAGCGGGAGGGCCAAAAACACCGGGGAGCTGTTTTTT. Residues: CASSFGTSGRAKNTGELFF.

This rearrangement joins TRBV5-1 to TRBJ2-4, with 11 bases fitting TRBD1. This CDR3 is built from 17 residues. V lost 0 bases and J lost 8; bases outside the gene matches: 10. Germline V gene lookup returns CDR1 SGHRS and CDR2 YFSETQ. This chain's CDR3 is CASSLEDRGPGLDIQYF. The DNA for the CDR3 is TGCGCCAGCAGCTTGGAGGACAGGGGGCCAGGGTTGGACATTCAGTACTTC.

CDR3 bases: TGTGCCACCAGCAGAGATGGGACTAGCACTTTCTACGAGCAGTACTTC. Protein sequence: CATSRDGTSTFYEQYF. V is TRBV15 and J is TRBJ2-7; 9 positions agree with TRBD2. The CDR3 length is 16 residues. The V and J ends lost 0 bases and 3 bases, in that order; junction bases with no gene match: 6. Germline CDR1 and CDR2: LNHNV and YYDKDF (reference sequence).

The rearrangement uses TRBV14 and TRBJ1-6; D possibly corresponds to TRBD1 (5 bases). Trimming pared 1 base from V and 10 bases from J, leaving 29 bases between. The CDR3 contains 20 residues. CDR1 is SGHDN, CDR2 FVKESK, per germline. CDR3 residues: CASSQGGGTHGTVRESPLHF. For the CDR3, the DNA is TGTGCCAGCAGCCAAGGAGGAGGGACCCATGGAACAGTTCGTGAATCACCCCTCCACTTT. Looking up the rest from reference TRBV14 and TRBJ1-6 gives the full variable domain: EAGVTQFPSHSVIEKGQTVTLRCDPISGHDNLYWYRRVMGKEIKFLLHFVKESKQDESGMPNNRFLAERTGGTYSTLKVQPAELEDSGVYFCASSQGGGTHGTVRESPLHFGNGTRLTVT.

This clone showed up just a few times. The chain couples TRBV28 to TRBJ1-2, with TRBD1 identical over 9 bases. Germline values: CDR1 MDHEN, CDR2 SYDVKM. The CDR3 has 14 amino acids. J lost 8 bases, V lost 5 bases, and 9 bases had no gene match. CDR3 nucleotides: TGTGCCAGCAGTCACAGGGGGCGGTACTCAGGCTACACCTTC. Protein: CASSHRGRYSGYTF.

V gene TRBV29-1 combines with J gene TRBJ1-2; no reliable D call. CDR1 SQVTM and CDR2 ANQGSEA come from the germline V gene. The CDR3 totals 15 residues. V lost 7 bases and J lost 4, with 22 bases in between. The CDR3 loop is CSAAQGTHLGYGYTF. The CDR3 DNA sequence: TGCAGCGCCGCACAAGGTACCCACCTAGGCTATGGCTACACCTTC.

The gene calls are TRBV9 and TRBJ2-7, with D possibly being TRBD2 (6 bases). Germline CDR1 is SGDLS and CDR2 is YYNGEE. The V end was cut by 0 bases, the J end by 3 bases, with 13 bases between. CDR3 size: 15 residues. DNA of the CDR3: TGTGCCAGCAGCGTAGGCGGGGCTATGGGCTACGAGCAGTACTTC. Encoded protein: CASSVGGAMGYEQYF.

This clone has just a few counts. The rearrangement joins TRBV5-4 to TRBJ2-1; TRBD1 aligns across 10 bases. In germline, CDR1 is SGHNT, CDR2 YYREEE (reference sequence). The CDR3 has 16 residues. J gave up 5 bases and V 1 base, and 6 bases lay outside the gene matches. The CDR3 DNA reads TGTGCCAGCAGCTTGAAGCGGACAGGGGGAAACAATGAGCAGTTCTTC. Its translation: CASSLKRTGGNNEQFF.

The chain couples TRBV28 to TRBJ2-1, with D unclear. The CDR3 contains 16 residues. Germline CDR1 is MDHEN and CDR2 is SYDVKM. V lost 5 bases and J 8 bases, leaving 22 bases between the germline ends. This CDR3 is CASSPPQEAFCDEQFF. CDR3 nucleotides: TGTGCCAGCAGTCCGCCCCAAGAGGCATTTTGCGATGAGCAGTTCTTC.

The chain carries TRBV9 and TRBJ1-2; TRBD1 aligns across 8 bases. CDR1 is SGDLS, CDR2 YYNGEE, per germline. There are 15 residues in the CDR3. V shed 3 bases and J 8 bases; nucleotides not matched to a gene: 12. The CDR3 DNA reads TGTGCCAGCAGCGGGCGACAGGGGAGCACGCGAGGCTACACCTTC. This gives the protein CASSGRQGSTRGYTF.

The chain couples TRBV28 to TRBJ1-5; D may be TRBD1 (5 bases). V lost 3 bases and J 6 bases, leaving 12 bases between the germline ends. The CDR3 is 14 amino acids. In germline, CDR1 is MDHEN, CDR2 SYDVKM. In DNA form, the CDR3 reads TGTGCCAGCAGTTTCATAGGGGAGGGTCAGCCCCAGCATTTT. Encoded protein: CASSFIGEGQPQHF.

The chain couples TRBV7-2 to TRBJ2-5; 8 bases line up with TRBD2. The junction had 15 bases not matched to a gene; V was cut back by 4 bases and J by 5 bases. The germline CDR1 and CDR2 sequences are SGHTA and FQGNSA. This CDR3 comprises 17 residues. The CDR3 sequence: CASSSLIAGLIGETQYF. The CDR3 DNA reads as TGTGCCAGCAGCTCCCTAATAGCGGGGTTGATAGGTGAGACCCAGTACTTC.

The chain combines TRBV11-2 with TRBJ2-6; TRBD1 aligns across 12 bases. CDR1 and CDR2 from the germline V gene are SGHAT and FQNNGV. The CDR3 is 18 amino acids. V gave up 5 bases and J gave up 2 bases; unmatched junction bases: 7. The CDR3 spells CASSPFGDRGPGANVLTF. The CDR3 nucleotides are TGTGCCAGCAGCCCATTCGGGGACAGGGGGCCTGGGGCCAACGTCCTGACTTTC.

The CDR3 region is CSAETSGEAYEQYF. The CDR3, as DNA: TGCAGCGCGGAAACTAGCGGGGAAGCCTACGAGCAGTACTTC. V usage is TRBV29-1 and J usage is TRBJ2-7; 10 bases match TRBD2. J gave up 2 bases and V 7 bases, and 8 bases lay outside the gene matches. CDR1 is SQVTM and CDR2 is ANQGSEA in the germline V gene. The CDR3 is 14 residues long.

This clone was found once. The chain is built from TRBV30 and TRBJ2-3; 7 bases line up with TRBD1. The CDR3 spans 17 residues. Germline assignment: CDR1 GTSNPN and CDR2 SVGIG (reference sequence). Trimming removed 2 bases from V and 7 bases from J; junction bases left unmatched: 18. Written as DNA, the CDR3 is TGTGCCTGGAGTACTACCACGACAGGGACGGGCCCAAATACGCAGTATTTT. It codes for CAWSTTTTGTGPNTQYF.